These 2 T cell receptor beta chains came from one sample sequenced in a study of blood T cell repertoires in COVID-19. Profiled with immunoSEQ multiplex PCR; TCRdb holds only in-frame clones, not every one. The repertoire holds around 60,000 clones, 75% to 95% seen once, with around 8.4% in the top ten. The sample comprised peripheral blood. Receptors originate from a woman older than 75 with active COVID-19.

The rearrangement links TRBV6-5 to TRBJ2-2, with 7 positions matching TRBD1. CDR1 is MNHEY, CDR2 SVGAGI, per germline. J was trimmed by 0 bases and V by 6 bases; bases with no gene match: 4. The CDR3 contains 15 residues. The CDR3 spells CASRTGRANTGELFF. The CDR3 DNA follows: TGTGCCAGCAGGACAGGGCGTGCGAACACCGGGGAGCTGTTTTTT.

This chain links TRBV18 with TRBJ2-1; D gene unclear. Germline lookup yields CDR1 KGHSH and CDR2 LQKENI. The CDR3 is 12 residues long. V dropped 1 base and J dropped 8 bases, with 6 bases sitting between them. CDR3 DNA sequence: TGTGCCAGCTCACCACTCCGCGATGAGCAGTTCTTC. The encoded protein is CASSPLRDEQFF.